This TCR beta chain stems from a study of cytomegalovirus exposure and HLA in healthy donors. This PCR relied on a set of 60 Vbeta primers and 13 Jbeta primers. Assay used: immunoSEQ multiplex PCR; TCRdb lists only in-frame clones, some missing. The sample consists of 150,000 or so clones, almost 85% of them appearing once. Looked up from germline, CDR1 is LNHDA and CDR2 is SQIVND (reference sequence). This CDR3 is 13 amino acids long. J lost 6 bases, V lost 4 bases, and 6 bases had no gene match. Notes on this clone: The antigen is not known.

Overall study results and limits: Sequencing likely generated an artifact that appeared as a cluster of highly shared sequence variants. Previous analysis showed most TCR beta V segments were productive about 87% or about 30% of the time. In a later analysis, a missense DCLRE1C variant was linked to TCR beta V- and J-gene trimming.

The sample consisted of PBMCs. This sequence joins TRBV19 and TRBJ2-7; 7 bases align to TRBD1. The origin of this receptor is a man aged 30 to 45 in good health and CMV-seropositive. This chain's CDR3 is CASSSGQATEQYF. CDR3 coding DNA: TGTGCCAGTAGTAGCGGACAGGCGACCGAGCAGTACTTC.